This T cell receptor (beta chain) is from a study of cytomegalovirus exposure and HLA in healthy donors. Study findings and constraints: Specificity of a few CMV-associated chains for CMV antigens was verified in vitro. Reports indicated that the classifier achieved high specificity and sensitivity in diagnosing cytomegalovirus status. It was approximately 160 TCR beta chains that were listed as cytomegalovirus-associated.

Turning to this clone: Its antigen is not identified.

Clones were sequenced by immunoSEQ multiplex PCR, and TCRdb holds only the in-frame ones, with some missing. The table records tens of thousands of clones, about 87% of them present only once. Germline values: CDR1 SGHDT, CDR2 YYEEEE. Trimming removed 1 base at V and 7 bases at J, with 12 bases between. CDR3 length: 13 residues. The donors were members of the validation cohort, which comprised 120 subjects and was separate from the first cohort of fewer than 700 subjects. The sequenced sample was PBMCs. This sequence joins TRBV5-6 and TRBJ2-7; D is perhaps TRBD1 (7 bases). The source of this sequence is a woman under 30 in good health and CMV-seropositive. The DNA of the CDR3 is TGTGCCAGCAGCTTGAAGGGGGCGGGGGAGCAGTACTTC. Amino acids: CASSLKGAGEQYF.